Following are 22 T cell receptor beta chains from one sample sequenced in a study of blood T cell repertoires in COVID-19. The repertoire was sequenced with immunoSEQ multiplex PCR; TCRdb's copy has only in-frame clones and lacks some. The sample lists about 78,000 clones, about four fifths occurring once. The specimen sequenced was peripheral blood. All receptors come from a man aged 45 to 65 with acute or convalescent COVID-19.

This clone is a singleton in its sample. The rearrangement joins TRBV28 to TRBJ2-7; D is ambiguous. Deletions cut 2 bases from V and 1 base from J, with 6 bases between. The length of the CDR3 is 13 residues. The germline CDR1 and CDR2 sequences are MDHEN and SYDVKM. The CDR3 loop is CASSLVQSYEQYF. In nucleotides, the CDR3 is TGTGCCAGCAGTTTAGTACAGTCCTACGAGCAGTACTTC.

The V call is TRBV29-1, the J call TRBJ1-2, with a weak D call TRBD1 (5 bases). V was clipped by 4 bases and J by 2 bases, with 8 bases between them. The CDR3 loop spans 12 amino acids. In germline, CDR1 is SQVTM, CDR2 ANQGSEA. The CDR3 DNA follows: TGCAGCGTTGGAGCAGGGAACTATGGCTACACCTTC. This encodes CSVGAGNYGYTF.

Here the CDR3 DNA reads TGTGCCAGCAGGTCCGGACAGGGGAACTATGGCTACACCTTC. This encodes CASRSGQGNYGYTF. The V call is TRBV6-5, the J call TRBJ1-2, with 9 nucleotides matching TRBD1. Germline CDR1 MNHEY, CDR2 SVGAGI. The CDR3 is 14 residues long. V shed 6 bases and J 2 bases; nucleotides not matched to a gene: 4.

The rearrangement links TRBV9 to TRBJ2-2, with D possibly being TRBD1 (6 bases). Looked up from germline, CDR1 is SGDLS and CDR2 is YYNGEE. V lost 0 bases, J lost 0 bases, and 9 bases lay in between. This CDR3 comprises 16 residues. This chain's CDR3 is CASSVGQAANTGELFF. CDR3 coding DNA: TGTGCCAGCAGCGTAGGACAGGCGGCGAACACCGGGGAGCTGTTTTTT.

The chain is built from TRBV7-3 and TRBJ2-1; D is perhaps TRBD1 (7 bases). Trimming took off 5 bases at V and 6 bases at J, with 11 bases between the two ends. The CDR3 runs 13 residues. Germline loops: CDR1 SGHTA, CDR2 FQGTGA. CDR3 in DNA: TGTGCCAGCAGCCTGCAGGGGGGCAATGAGCAGTTCTTC. Translation gives CASSLQGGNEQFF.

The chain couples TRBV5-4 to TRBJ1-2; 9 positions agree with TRBD1. The J segment lost 6 bases and the V segment lost 5 bases, leaving 8 bases of the junction unmatched. The germline gives CDR1 SGHNT, CDR2 YYREEE (reference sequence). The CDR3 covers 14 residues. CDR3 DNA: TGTGCCAGCAGGGCCGGGACAGGGATTCATGGCTACACCTTC. Translation gives CASRAGTGIHGYTF.

This clone has a handful of counts. The rearrangement joins TRBV6-5 to TRBJ1-3, with D unresolved. V was shortened by 6 bases and J by 0 bases, with 9 bases between the two germline ends. The V gene's germline CDR1 is MNHEY and CDR2 SVGAGI. The CDR3 sequence is 14 residues long. This CDR3 reads CASRVGASGNTIYF. CDR3 nucleotide sequence: TGTGCCAGCAGGGTTGGAGCCTCTGGAAACACCATATATTTT.

This clone was detected only once. The chain recombines TRBV6-5 with TRBJ2-7, with a possible D match to TRBD2 (7 bases). The CDR3 consists of 15 residues. V lost 2 bases, J lost 6 bases, and 17 bases lay in between. In germline, CDR1 is MNHEY, CDR2 SVGAGI. CDR3 protein: CASSYGGGGFSEQYF. The CDR3 nucleotides are TGTGCCAGCAGTTACGGAGGGGGGGGGTTCTCCGAGCAGTACTTC.

The V and J genes are TRBV6-2 or TRBV6-3 and TRBJ2-1, with D perhaps matching TRBD2 (7 bases). V lost 4 bases, J lost 0 bases, and 22 bases lay in between. Germline V gene lookup returns CDR1 MNHEY and CDR2 SVGEGT. This CDR3 region has 19 residues. The CDR3 region is CASSFRTVCGGCSYNEQFF. CDR3 DNA sequence: TGTGCCAGCAGTTTCCGGACTGTTTGCGGGGGCTGCTCCTACAATGAGCAGTTCTTC.

This clone was observed a handful of times. The chain employs TRBV30 and TRBJ1-6; 12 nucleotides line up with TRBD1. With 0 bases clipped from V and 9 bases from J, the junction kept 0 bases outside the gene matches. CDR3 length: 14 amino acids. Germline-derived CDR1 and CDR2 are GTSNPN and SVGIG (reference sequence). The CDR3 reads CAWSVGQGASPLHF. In nucleotides, the CDR3 is TGTGCCTGGAGTGTGGGACAGGGGGCTTCACCCCTCCACTTT.

This chain joins TRBV5-8 and TRBJ2-3; the match to TRBD2 covers 8 bases. The CDR3 loop spans 17 amino acids. The germline V gene encodes CDR1 SGHTS and CDR2 YDEGEE. With V trimmed by 0 bases and J by 1 base, 7 bases remained unmatched. The CDR3 spells CASSLGFGRGGTDTQYF. The CDR3 DNA follows: TGTGCCAGCAGCTTGGGCTTTGGGCGGGGGGGCACAGATACGCAGTATTTT.

The chain links TRBV3-1 (or the pseudogene TRBV3-2) to TRBJ2-3, with D possibly matching TRBD2 (6 bases). V lost 4 bases, J lost 2 bases, and 16 bases lay in between. The CDR3 spans 16 residues. Per germline, CDR1 LGHDT and CDR2 YNNKEL (reference sequence). The CDR3 loop reads CASSRGAGPLTDTQYF. CDR3 DNA: TGTGCCAGCAGCCGAGGAGCGGGCCCACTCACAGATACGCAGTATTTT.

This clone was counted once. The gene calls are TRBV19 and TRBJ2-1, with 7 nucleotides matching TRBD2. Trimming at V came to 5 bases and at J to 2 bases, leaving 9 bases not matched to a gene. Germline V gene lookup returns CDR1 LNHDA and CDR2 SQIVND (reference sequence). The CDR3 extends over 16 amino acids. CDR3 coding DNA: TGTGCCAGTAGTCCCTTGGGGGGGATAGCCTACAATGAGCAGTTCTTC. Its protein is CASSPLGGIAYNEQFF.

Here the CDR3 reads CASRLTGARGEAFF. The CDR3 bases are TGTGCCAGCAGGCTCACAGGGGCAAGGGGTGAAGCTTTCTTT. The chain carries TRBV6-5 and TRBJ1-1, with 7 bases fitting TRBD1. After removal of 6 bases from V and 7 bases from J, the junction contained 11 bases not matched to a gene. There are 14 residues in the CDR3. Germline V CDR1 and CDR2: MNHEY, SVGAGI.

The rearrangement joins TRBV11-2 to TRBJ2-7; 9 nucleotides align to TRBD1. The V gene's germline CDR1 is SGHAT and CDR2 FQNNGV. The CDR3 has 14 residues. After removal of 6 bases from V and 4 bases from J, the junction contained 7 bases not matched to a gene. The CDR3 sequence: CASRGTGPLYEQYF. The CDR3 region has the DNA TGTGCCAGCAGAGGGACAGGGCCTTTATACGAGCAGTACTTC. Full variable domain (rest looked up from reference TRBV11-2 and TRBJ2-7): EAGVAQSPRYKIIEKRQSVAFWCNPISGHATLYWYQQILGQGPKLLIQFQNNGVVDDSQLPKDRFSAERLKGVDSTLKIQPAKLEDSAVYLCASRGTGPLYEQYFGPGTRLTVT.

The J gene is TRBJ1-1, the V gene TRBV19; 7 bases agree with TRBD1. J lost 3 bases, V lost 8 bases, and 12 bases had no gene match. This CDR3 has 15 amino acids. Germline V CDR1 and CDR2: LNHDA, SQIVND (reference sequence). CDR3 region: CASRRSTGPHTEAFF. Here the CDR3 DNA reads TGTGCCAGTCGCCGATCGACAGGGCCCCACACTGAAGCTTTCTTT.

This chain links TRBV3-1 (or the pseudogene TRBV3-2) with TRBJ1-6; perhaps TRBD1 as D (6 bases). From germline, CDR1 is LGHDT and CDR2 YNNKEL (reference sequence). CDR3 length: 14 residues. The germline V and J ends were trimmed by 4 bases and 7 bases, with 11 bases remaining between them. The CDR3 bases are TGTGCCAGCAGCCCTTACAGGGAAAATTCACCCCTCCACTTT. Translation: CASSPYRENSPLHF.

The chain joins TRBV9 to TRBJ2-1; 8 bases are shared with TRBD2. After removal of 4 bases from V and 5 bases from J, the junction contained 14 bases not matched to a gene. The CDR3 is 17 amino acids. Germline V gives CDR1 SGDLS, CDR2 YYNGEE. CDR3 protein: CASSLVGPGGPNNEQFF. CDR3 DNA: TGTGCCAGCAGCCTAGTAGGGCCGGGGGGGCCAAACAATGAGCAGTTCTTC. Full variable domain (remainder filled in from reference TRBV9 and TRBJ2-1): DSGVTQTPKHLITATGQRVTLRCSPRSGDLSVYWYQQSLDQGLQFLIQYYNGEERAKGNILERFSAQQFPDLHSELNLSSLELGDSALYFCASSLVGPGGPNNEQFFGPGTRLTVL.

The chain couples TRBV14 to TRBJ1-1, with a tentative D call TRBD1 (5 bases). Trimming took 0 bases from V and 0 from J, leaving 8 bases between them. The germline V gene has CDR1 SGHDN and CDR2 FVKESK. The CDR3 spans 15 residues. The CDR3 sequence: CASSQDRGMNTEAFF. The CDR3 DNA follows: TGTGCCAGCAGCCAAGACCGGGGGATGAACACTGAAGCTTTCTTT.

This clone was counted between two and nine times. The genes are TRBV6-5 and TRBJ2-7, with D uncertain. Trimming left V 6 bases short and J 5 bases short, with 14 bases between. CDR3 size: 13 residues. The germline V gene encodes CDR1 MNHEY and CDR2 SVGAGI. As DNA, the CDR3 is TGTGCCAGCAGGCAATCTAGGTTGGACGAGCAGTACTTC. This gives the protein CASRQSRLDEQYF.

V and J are TRBV28 and TRBJ1-1; D is possibly TRBD1 (6 bases). Germline V gives CDR1 MDHEN, CDR2 SYDVKM. The CDR3 contains 15 residues. Trimming removed 9 bases from V and 1 base from J, with 18 bases in between. The CDR3 DNA reads TGTGCCAGTACCCCTCACCAGACAGGGAACACTGAAGCTTTCTTT. Translating it yields CASTPHQTGNTEAFF.

V is TRBV4-1 and J is TRBJ2-3; 9 nucleotides align to TRBD1. J was trimmed by 7 bases and V by 1 base; bases with no gene match: 9. In germline, CDR1 is MGHRA, CDR2 YSYEKL. The CDR3 spans 16 residues. In DNA form, the CDR3 reads TGCGCCAGCAGCCAAGCAGGGACAGGGTCCTCCTATACGCAGTATTTT. It is translated as CASSQAGTGSSYTQYF.